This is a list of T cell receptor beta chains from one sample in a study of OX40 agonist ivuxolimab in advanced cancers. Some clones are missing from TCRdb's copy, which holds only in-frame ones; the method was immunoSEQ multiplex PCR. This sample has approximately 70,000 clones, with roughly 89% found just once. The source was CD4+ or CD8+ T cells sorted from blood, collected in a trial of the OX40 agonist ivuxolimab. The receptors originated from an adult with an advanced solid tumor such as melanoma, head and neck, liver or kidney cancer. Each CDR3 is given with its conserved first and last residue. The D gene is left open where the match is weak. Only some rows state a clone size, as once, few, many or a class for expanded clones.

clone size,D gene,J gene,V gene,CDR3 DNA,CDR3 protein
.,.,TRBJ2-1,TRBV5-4,TGTGCCAGCAGCTTGCCGCGACCCTACAATGAGCAGTTCTTC,CASSLPRPYNEQFF
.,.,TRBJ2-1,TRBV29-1,TGCAGCGTTGGGGACATTTACAATGAGCAGTTCTTC,CSVGDIYNEQFF
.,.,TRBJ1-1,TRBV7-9,TGTGCCAGCAGCTTACGTCAGGGAGGGATGAACACTGAAGCTTTCTTT,CASSLRQGGMNTEAFF
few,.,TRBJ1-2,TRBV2,TGTGCCAGCAGTGAACGCGGTGGCTACACCTTC,CASSERGGYTF
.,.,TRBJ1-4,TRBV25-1,TGTGCCAGCAGTGAATTGAGGGTTTCGACTGAAAAACTGTTTTTT,CASSELRVSTEKLFF
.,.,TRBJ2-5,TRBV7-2,TGTGCCAGCAGCCAAGACAGTCAAGAGACCCAGTACTTC,CASSQDSQETQYF
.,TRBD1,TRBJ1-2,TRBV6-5,TGTGCCAGCAGTTACCTTAGGACAGGGGGCAGCTATGGCTACACCTTC,CASSYLRTGGSYGYTF
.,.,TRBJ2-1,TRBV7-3,TGTGCCAGCAGCTCAGGAGGCCTCTACAATGAGCAGTTCTTC,CASSSGGLYNEQFF
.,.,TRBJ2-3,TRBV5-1,TGCGCCTCCAACACAGGCTCTAGCACAGATACGCAGTATTTT,CASNTGSSTDTQYF
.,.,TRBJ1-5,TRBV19,TGTGCCAGCTCCGGGGGGGACCCATGGGGCAATCAGCCCCAGCATTTT,CASSGGDPWGNQPQHF
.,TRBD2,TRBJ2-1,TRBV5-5,TGTGCCAGCAGCTTTAGATTCCCGGGACTAGAGAATGAGCAGTTCTTC,CASSFRFPGLENEQFF